A selection of T cell receptor beta chains follows, all from one sample in a study of T cell changes during pregnancy in multiple sclerosis. TCRdb's table, derived via immunoSEQ multiplex PCR, lists solely in-frame clones and lacks some. Of over 30,000 clones in the sample, approximately 90% are singletons; the top ten hold 3% to 4.5%. Sequencing was performed on CD8+ T cells from peripheral blood mononuclear cells, taken in the third trimester of pregnancy. Receptors were obtained from a female donor with multiple sclerosis, enrolled in a pregnancy study. The CDR3 runs from the conserved cysteine through the conserved F or W. The D gene is left open where the match is weak. Rows give clone size only sometimes, using once, few, many, or a class for an expanded clone.

TRBV4-1,-,TRBJ2-7,-,CASSQDRSPYEQYF,TGCGCCAGCAGCCAAGACAGGTCTCCCTACGAGCAGTACTTC
TRBV5-1,-,TRBJ1-1,-,CASSLNSEAFF,TGCGCCAGCAGCTTGAACTCTGAAGCTTTCTTT
TRBV6-4,-,TRBJ2-3,-,CASSDSRGGTDTQYF,TGTGCCAGCAGTGACTCTCGGGGAGGCACAGATACGCAGTATTTT
TRBV19,-,TRBJ2-7,TRBD2,CASSSGGYSYEQYF,TGTGCCAGTAGTAGCGGGGGTTATAGCTACGAGCAGTACTTC
TRBV19,-,TRBJ2-7,-,CASRVPGERLYEQYF,TGTGCCAGTAGAGTGCCGGGAGAAAGGTTGTACGAGCAGTACTTC
TRBV6-4,-,TRBJ2-2,-,CASSGRHLTGELFF,TGTGCCAGCAGTGGTAGACACCTCACCGGGGAGCTGTTTTTT
TRBV5-5,-,TRBJ2-3,-,CASSFGNGGSTDTQYF,-
TRBV5-6,-,TRBJ2-7,TRBD1,CASSLEPGQSLYEQYF,TGTGCCAGCAGCCTGGAACCGGGACAGTCTCTATACGAGCAGTACTTC
TRBV5-6,-,TRBJ2-7,TRBD1,CASSPGGLGGQGTYEQYF,TGTGCCAGCAGCCCTGGGGGCTTGGGGGGACAGGGAACCTACGAGCAGTACTTC
TRBV29-1,-,TRBJ2-2,-,CSVSPPGGELFF,TGCAGCGTTTCCCCTCCAGGAGGGGAGCTGTTTTTT
TRBV11-3,-,TRBJ2-1,-,CASSYGWSEQFF,TGTGCCAGCAGCTACGGGTGGAGTGAGCAGTTCTTC
TRBV4-3,-,TRBJ1-2,TRBD1,CASSPSTGGGYGYTF,TGCGCCAGCAGCCCATCGACAGGGGGGGGCTATGGCTACACCTTC
TRBV2,-,TRBJ1-2,TRBD1,CASNQLTGGSNYGYTF,TGTGCCAGCAACCAATTAACAGGGGGTAGTAACTATGGCTACACCTTC
TRBV15,-,TRBJ2-7,-,CATSRVAGGYEQYF,TGTGCCACCAGCAGAGTGGCAGGGGGGTACGAGCAGTACTTC
TRBV19,-,TRBJ2-5,-,CASSIDPSEETQYF,TGTGCCAGTAGTATCGACCCTAGCGAAGAGACCCAGTACTTC
TRBV27,-,TRBJ2-5,TRBD2,CASSGLAEGETQYF,TGTGCCAGTTCTGGACTAGCGGAGGGTGAGACCCAGTACTTC
TRBV25-1,once,TRBJ2-7,TRBD1,CASSEYFTGQGTYEQYF,TGTGCCAGCAGTGAATATTTTACAGGACAGGGCACCTACGAGCAGTACTTC
TRBV6-1,-,TRBJ1-2,-,CASSEGEGDKNYGYTF,TGTGCCAGCAGTGAAGGAGAGGGCGATAAGAACTATGGCTACACCTTC
TRBV19,-,TRBJ1-1,TRBD1,CASSPGQVMNTEAFF,TGTGCCAGTAGTCCGGGACAGGTAATGAACACTGAAGCTTTCTTT
TRBV4-1,-,TRBJ2-1,TRBD2,CASSQEGRGVYNEQFF,TGCGCCAGCAGCCAAGAAGGGCGGGGGGTGTACAATGAGCAGTTCTTC
TRBV7-6,once,TRBJ2-3,TRBD1,CASSPGQGRNTDTQYF,TGTGCCAGCAGTCCCGGACAGGGACGTAATACAGATACGCAGTATTTT
TRBV27,-,TRBJ2-7,-,CASSVGRISYEQYF,TGTGCCAGCTCGGTGGGCAGGATCTCCTACGAGCAGTACTTC
TRBV9,-,TRBJ1-5,TRBD1,CASSPGTGDQPQHF,TGTGCCAGCAGCCCCGGGACAGGGGATCAGCCCCAGCATTTT
TRBV19,-,TRBJ2-7,-,CASSIPYSYEQYF,TGTGCCAGTAGTATTCCGTACTCCTACGAGCAGTACTTC
TRBV5-5,-,TRBJ2-2,-,CASSLYRLNTGELFF,TGTGCCAGCAGCTTGTACAGGCTGAACACCGGGGAGCTGTTTTTT
TRBV5-4,-,TRBJ2-7,TRBD1,CASSLNRGTRFEQYF,TGTGCCAGCAGCTTAAACAGGGGAACCCGGTTCGAGCAGTACTTC
TRBV9,-,TRBJ2-3,-,CASSSSGGGPTDTQYF,TGTGCCAGCAGCTCCTCTGGGGGGGGGCCCACAGATACGCAGTATTTT
TRBV5-5,once,TRBJ2-2,TRBD2,CASSLYLAGGFDAGELFF,TGTGCCAGCAGCTTGTACCTAGCGGGGGGATTTGACGCCGGGGAGCTGTTTTTT
TRBV9,-,TRBJ2-1,-,CASSAQQVTEQFF,TGTGCCAGCAGCGCCCAACAGGTGACTGAGCAGTTCTTC
TRBV2,once,TRBJ2-1,-,CASSGQNEQFF,TGTGCCAGCAGTGGACAGAATGAGCAGTTCTTC
TRBV27,-,TRBJ1-1,-,CASSLTGTEAFF,TGTGCCAGCAGTTTGACTGGTACTGAAGCTTTCTTT
TRBV5-1,-,TRBJ1-1,-,CASSLQGTYTEAFF,TGCGCCAGCAGCTTGCAGGGGACGTACACTGAAGCTTTCTTT
TRBV9,-,TRBJ2-7,TRBD1,CASSVGQGDSYEQYF,TGTGCCAGCAGCGTAGGACAGGGGGACTCCTACGAGCAGTACTTC
TRBV10-1,-,TRBJ2-7,-,CASSETTVPGYSYEQYF,TGCGCCAGCAGTGAGACGACGGTCCCAGGATACTCCTACGAGCAGTACTTC
TRBV18,-,TRBJ2-7,TRBD2,CASSRGTSGGLSSYEQYF,TGTGCCAGCTCACGAGGGACTAGCGGGGGGCTATCCTCCTACGAGCAGTACTTC
TRBV7-6,-,TRBJ2-1,-,CASSWGDLPYNEQFF,TGTGCCAGCAGCTGGGGGGACTTACCATACAATGAGCAGTTCTTC
TRBV30,-,TRBJ1-1,-,CAWSLGSEAFF,TGTGCCTGGAGCCTAGGCTCTGAGGCTTTCTTT
TRBV6-4,many,TRBJ1-2,TRBD1,CASSDSSGTGGLYGYTF,TGTGCCAGCAGCGATTCGTCCGGGACAGGGGGCCTCTATGGCTACACCTTC
TRBV2,-,TRBJ2-2,TRBD2,CASWSAGGTGELFF,TGTGCCAGCTGGTCAGCGGGGGGCACCGGGGAGCTGTTTTTT
TRBV6-4,-,TRBJ2-3,TRBD2,CASSDEIAGGPTDTQYF,TGTGCCAGCAGTGACGAGATAGCGGGGGGGCCCACAGATACGCAGTATTTT
TRBV9,-,TRBJ1-4,-,CASSGTVDDEKLFF,TGTGCCAGCAGCGGGACAGTGGACGATGAAAAACTGTTTTTT
TRBV9,-,TRBJ2-7,-,CASSASFLVDYEQYF,TGTGCCAGCAGCGCCTCCTTTTTAGTTGACTACGAGCAGTACTTC
TRBV9,-,TRBJ2-3,TRBD2,CASSVVGLGAGIFTDTQYF,TGTGCCAGCAGCGTAGTAGGGTTGGGAGCGGGGATTTTCACAGATACGCAGTATTTT
TRBV27,-,TRBJ2-3,-,CASSYVKEERTDTQYF,TGTGCCAGCAGTTATGTGAAAGAGGAGCGGACAGATACGCAGTATTTT
TRBV4-3,-,TRBJ2-7,-,CASSQAAMGPSYEQYF,TGCGCCAGCAGCCAAGCGGCTATGGGGCCCTCCTACGAGCAGTACTTC
TRBV2,-,TRBJ2-7,-,CASSSGVSSYEQYF,TGTGCCAGCAGTTCGGGAGTTTCGTCCTACGAGCAGTACTTC
TRBV6-1,-,TRBJ2-7,TRBD1,CASSDGTGGHEQYF,TGTGCCAGCAGTGACGGGACAGGGGGCCACGAGCAGTACTTC
TRBV7-7,-,TRBJ2-1,TRBD1,CASSLATQGNEQFF,TGTGCTAGCAGCTTAGCAACACAGGGGAATGAGCAGTTCTTC